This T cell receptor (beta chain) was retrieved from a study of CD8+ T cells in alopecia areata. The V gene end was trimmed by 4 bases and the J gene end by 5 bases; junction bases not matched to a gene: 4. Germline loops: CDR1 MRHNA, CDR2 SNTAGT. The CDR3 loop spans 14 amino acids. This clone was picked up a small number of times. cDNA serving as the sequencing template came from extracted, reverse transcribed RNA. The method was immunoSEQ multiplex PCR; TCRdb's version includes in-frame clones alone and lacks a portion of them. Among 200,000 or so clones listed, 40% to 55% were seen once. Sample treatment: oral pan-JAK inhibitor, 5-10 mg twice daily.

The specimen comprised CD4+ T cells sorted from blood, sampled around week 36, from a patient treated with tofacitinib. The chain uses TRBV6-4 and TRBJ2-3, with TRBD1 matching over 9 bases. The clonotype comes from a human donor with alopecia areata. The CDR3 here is CASSGGTGRDTQYF. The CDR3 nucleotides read TGTGCCAGCAGTGGCGGGACAGGGAGAGATACGCAGTATTTT.